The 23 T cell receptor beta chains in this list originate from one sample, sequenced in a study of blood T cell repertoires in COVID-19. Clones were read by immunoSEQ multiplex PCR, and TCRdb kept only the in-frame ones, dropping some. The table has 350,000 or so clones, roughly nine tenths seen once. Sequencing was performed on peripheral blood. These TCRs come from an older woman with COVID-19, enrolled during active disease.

CDR3 in DNA: TGTGCCAGCAGTTTCAAGCCTAGCTCCTACGAGCAGTACTTC. Its translation: CASSFKPSSYEQYF. The chain links TRBV28 to TRBJ2-7; D uncertain. This CDR3 has 14 residues. Germline V CDR1 and CDR2: MDHEN, SYDVKM. The V and J ends lost 3 bases and 0 bases respectively, with 9 bases between them.

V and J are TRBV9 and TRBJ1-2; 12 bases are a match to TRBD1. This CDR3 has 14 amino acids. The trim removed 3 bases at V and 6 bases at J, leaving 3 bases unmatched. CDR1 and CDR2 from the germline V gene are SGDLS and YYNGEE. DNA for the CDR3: TGTGCCAGCAGCGCCGGGACAGGGGGCGATGGCTACACCTTC. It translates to CASSAGTGGDGYTF.

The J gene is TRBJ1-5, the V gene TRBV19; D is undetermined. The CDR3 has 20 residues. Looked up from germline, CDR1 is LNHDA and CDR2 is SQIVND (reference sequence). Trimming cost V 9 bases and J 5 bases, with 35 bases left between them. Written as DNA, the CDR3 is TGTGCCAGCCAGTTGAGTTGGGCCGGCGCGTTACCCCTTGAGTATCAGCCCCAGCATTTT. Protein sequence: CASQLSWAGALPLEYQPQHF.

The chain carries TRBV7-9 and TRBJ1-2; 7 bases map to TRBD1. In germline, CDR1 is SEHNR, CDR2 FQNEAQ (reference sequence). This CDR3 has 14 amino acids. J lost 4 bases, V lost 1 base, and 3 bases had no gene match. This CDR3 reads CASSLGTGSYGYTF. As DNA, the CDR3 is TGTGCCAGCAGCTTAGGGACAGGATCCTATGGCTACACCTTC.

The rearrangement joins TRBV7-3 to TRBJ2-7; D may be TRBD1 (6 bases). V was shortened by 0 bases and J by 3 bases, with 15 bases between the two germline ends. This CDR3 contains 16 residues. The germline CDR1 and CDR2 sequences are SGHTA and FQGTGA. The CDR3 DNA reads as TGTGCCAGCAGCTTAACAGGGGGAAAAAACCTCTACGAGCAGTACTTC. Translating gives CASSLTGGKNLYEQYF.

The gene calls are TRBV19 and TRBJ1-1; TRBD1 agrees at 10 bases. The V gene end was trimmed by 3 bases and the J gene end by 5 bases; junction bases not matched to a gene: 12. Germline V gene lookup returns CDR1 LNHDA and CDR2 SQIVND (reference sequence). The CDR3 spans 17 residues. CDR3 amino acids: CASSIGTGDVGETEAFF. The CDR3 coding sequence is TGTGCCAGTAGTATTGGGACAGGGGATGTCGGTGAGACTGAAGCTTTCTTT.

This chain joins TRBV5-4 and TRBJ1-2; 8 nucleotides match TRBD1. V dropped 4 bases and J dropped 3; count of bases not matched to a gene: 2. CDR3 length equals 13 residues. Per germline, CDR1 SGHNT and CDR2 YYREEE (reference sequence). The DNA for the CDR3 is TGTGCCAGCAGCCCAGGGGGCGACTATGGCTACACCTTC. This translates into CASSPGGDYGYTF.

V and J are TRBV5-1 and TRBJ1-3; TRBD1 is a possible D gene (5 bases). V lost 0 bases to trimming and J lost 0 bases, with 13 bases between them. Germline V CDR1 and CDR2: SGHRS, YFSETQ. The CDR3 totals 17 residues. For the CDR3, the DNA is TGCGCCAGCAGCTTGGCCGATTCGACAGCCTCTGGAAACACCATATATTTT. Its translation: CASSLADSTASGNTIYF.

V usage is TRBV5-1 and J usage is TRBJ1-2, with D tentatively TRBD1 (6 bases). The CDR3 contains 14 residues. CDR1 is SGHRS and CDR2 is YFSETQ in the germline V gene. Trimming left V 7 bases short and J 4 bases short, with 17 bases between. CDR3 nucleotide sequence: TGCGCCAGCGGAACTACAGGGTTTGGCTATGGCTACACCTTC. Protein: CASGTTGFGYGYTF.

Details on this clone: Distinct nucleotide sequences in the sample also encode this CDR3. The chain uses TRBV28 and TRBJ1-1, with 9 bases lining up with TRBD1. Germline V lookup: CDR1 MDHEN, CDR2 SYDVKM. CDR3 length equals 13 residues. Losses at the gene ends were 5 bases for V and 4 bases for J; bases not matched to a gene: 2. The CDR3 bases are TGTGCCAGCAGTCGGGACAGGGTCACTGAAGCTTTCTTT. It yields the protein CASSRDRVTEAFF.

Here the CDR3 DNA reads TGTGCTAATTCTCGGGACAGGGAGGTCGATGAGCAGTTCTTC. It is translated as CANSRDREVDEQFF. J is TRBJ2-1 and V is TRBV2, with 9 bases fitting TRBD1. CDR3 size: 14 residues. CDR1 SNHLY and CDR2 FYNNEI come from the germline V gene.

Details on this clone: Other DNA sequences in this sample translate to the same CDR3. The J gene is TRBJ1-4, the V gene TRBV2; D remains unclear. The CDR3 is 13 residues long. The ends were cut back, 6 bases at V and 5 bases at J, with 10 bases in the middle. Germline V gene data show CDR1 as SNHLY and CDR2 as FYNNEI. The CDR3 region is CASSRGGNEKLFF. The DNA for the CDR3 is TGTGCCAGCAGCCGTGGAGGAAATGAAAAACTGTTTTTT.

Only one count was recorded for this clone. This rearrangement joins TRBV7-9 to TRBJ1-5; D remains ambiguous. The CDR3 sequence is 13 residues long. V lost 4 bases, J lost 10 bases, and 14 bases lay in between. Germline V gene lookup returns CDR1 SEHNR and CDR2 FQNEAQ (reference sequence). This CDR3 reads CASSSDPPGPQHF. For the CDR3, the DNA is TGTGCCAGCAGCTCCGACCCCCCGGGTCCCCAGCATTTT.

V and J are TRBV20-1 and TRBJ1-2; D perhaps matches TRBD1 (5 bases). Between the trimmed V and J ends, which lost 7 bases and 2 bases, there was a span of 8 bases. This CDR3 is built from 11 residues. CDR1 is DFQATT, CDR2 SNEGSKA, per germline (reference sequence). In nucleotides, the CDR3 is TGCAGTGGGAAGGGGAACTATGGCTACACCTTC. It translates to CSGKGNYGYTF.

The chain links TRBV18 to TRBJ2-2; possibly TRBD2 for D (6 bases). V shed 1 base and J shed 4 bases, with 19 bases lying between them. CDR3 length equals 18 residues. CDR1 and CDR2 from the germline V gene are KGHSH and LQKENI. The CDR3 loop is CASSPLPRAEGPTGELFF. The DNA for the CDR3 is TGTGCCAGCTCACCACTGCCTCGCGCGGAGGGACCCACCGGGGAGCTGTTTTTT.

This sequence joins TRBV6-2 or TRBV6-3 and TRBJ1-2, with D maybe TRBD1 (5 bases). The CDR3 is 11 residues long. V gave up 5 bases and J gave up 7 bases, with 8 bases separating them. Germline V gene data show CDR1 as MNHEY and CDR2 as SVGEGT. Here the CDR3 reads CASSQGAGYTF. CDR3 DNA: TGTGCCAGCAGTCAAGGGGCTGGCTACACCTTC.

CDR3 residues: CATSRDSGTANQYSNQPQHF. DNA for the CDR3: TGTGCCACCAGCAGAGATAGCGGGACAGCTAACCAATATAGCAATCAGCCCCAGCATTTT. V and J are TRBV15 and TRBJ1-5, with TRBD1 identical over 7 bases. V gave up 0 bases and J gave up 0 bases; unmatched junction bases: 14. The CDR3 extends over 20 amino acids. Germline CDR1 reads LNHNV; CDR2 reads YYDKDF (reference sequence).

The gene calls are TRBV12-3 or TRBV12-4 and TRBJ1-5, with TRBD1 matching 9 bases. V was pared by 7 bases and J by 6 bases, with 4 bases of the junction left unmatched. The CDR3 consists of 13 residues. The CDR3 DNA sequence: TGTGCCAGCAACGCGGACAGGGGTCAGCCCCAGCATTTT. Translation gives CASNADRGQPQHF.

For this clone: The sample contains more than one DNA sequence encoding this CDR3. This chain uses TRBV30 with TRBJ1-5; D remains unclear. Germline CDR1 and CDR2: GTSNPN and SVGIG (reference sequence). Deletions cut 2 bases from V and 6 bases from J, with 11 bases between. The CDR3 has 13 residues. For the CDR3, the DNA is TGTGCCTGGAGTAAAGGTGGCGGTCAGCCCCAGCATTTT. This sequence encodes CAWSKGGGQPQHF.

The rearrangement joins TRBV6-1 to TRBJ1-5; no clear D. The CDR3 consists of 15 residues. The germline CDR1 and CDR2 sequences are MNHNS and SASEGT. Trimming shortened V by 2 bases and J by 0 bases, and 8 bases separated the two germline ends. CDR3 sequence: CASSESVYSNQPQHF. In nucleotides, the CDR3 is TGTGCCAGCAGTGAAAGCGTTTATAGCAATCAGCCCCAGCATTTT.

For the CDR3, the DNA is TGTGCCAGCAGTCCCTCCGGGACAGGGGGCATGACCCAGTACTTC. It translates to CASSPSGTGGMTQYF. The genes are TRBV28 and TRBJ2-5; the match to TRBD1 covers 12 bases. J gave up 7 bases and V 5 bases, and 8 bases lay outside the gene matches. The germline CDR1 and CDR2 sequences are MDHEN and SYDVKM. The CDR3 consists of 15 residues.

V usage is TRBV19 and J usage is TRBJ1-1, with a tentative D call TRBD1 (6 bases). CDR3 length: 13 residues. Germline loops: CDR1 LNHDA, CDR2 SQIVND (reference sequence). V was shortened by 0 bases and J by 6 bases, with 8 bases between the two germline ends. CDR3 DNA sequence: TGTGCCAGTAGTATAGACAGGGGCGCTGAAGCTTTCTTT. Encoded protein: CASSIDRGAEAFF. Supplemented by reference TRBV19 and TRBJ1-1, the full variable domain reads DGGITQSPKYLFRKEGQNVTLSCEQNLNHDAMYWYRQDPGQGLRLIYYSQIVNDFQKGDIAEGYSVSREKKESFPLTVTSAQKNPTAFYLCASSIDRGAEAFFGQGTRLTVV.

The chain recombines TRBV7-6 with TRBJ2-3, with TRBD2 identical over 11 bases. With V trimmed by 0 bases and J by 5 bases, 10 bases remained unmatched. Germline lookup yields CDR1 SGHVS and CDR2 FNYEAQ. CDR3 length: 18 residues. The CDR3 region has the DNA TGTGCCAGCAGCTTAGCGATAGCTAGCGGGGGGTTCGAAGATACGCAGTATTTT. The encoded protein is CASSLAIASGGFEDTQYF.